A single sample is the source of the 8 T cell receptor beta chains below, sequenced in a study of response to subunit inactivated influenza vaccine. TCRdb called the RT-PCR reads again in MiXCR, with one record for every CDR3 protein. The sample holds 700,000 to 800,000 distinct CDR3 sequences, 18% seen once. The sample here was PBMCs from blood, taken more than 4 days after vaccination. Receptors originate from a man in his fifties or sixties who received an inactivated influenza vaccine.

This clonotype was seen a single time. The V gene is TRBV10-3, the J gene TRBJ2-3, with D perhaps TRBD2 (5 bases). V lost 4 bases, J lost 1 base, and 9 bases lay in between. The CDR3 has 14 amino acids. Germline V gives CDR1 ENHRY, CDR2 SYGVKD. The CDR3 spells CAISASLRTDTQYF. The CDR3 DNA reads TGTGCCATCAGTGCTAGCTTGCGCACAGATACGCAGTATTTT.

J is TRBJ2-5 and V is TRBV6-1; 8 bases align to TRBD2. Germline assignment: CDR1 MNHNS and CDR2 SASEGT. CDR3 size: 13 residues. With 7 bases clipped from V and 3 bases from J, the junction kept 4 bases outside the gene matches. CDR3 sequence (DNA): TGTGCCAGCACGTCAGCGGGAGAAGAGACCCAGTACTTC. Protein product: CASTSAGEETQYF.

This clonotype turned up a few times. This chain connects TRBV29-1 to TRBJ2-2; maybe TRBD1 (5 bases). V dropped 7 bases and J dropped 6 bases, with 9 bases sitting between them. The CDR3 is 11 amino acids. CDR1 and CDR2 (germline): SQVTM, ANQGSEA. The CDR3 reads CSAQGSGELFF. CDR3 bases: TGCAGCGCCCAGGGCTCCGGGGAGCTGTTTTTT.

This clonotype was observed a few times. An end of the junction does not agree with germline; a read error may underlie this. For the CDR3, the DNA is TGCAGCGTTGAGGGACAGGGGACCTTC. This translates into CSVEGQGTF. V gene TRBV29-1 combines with J gene TRBJ2-1; 10 bases are a match to TRBD1. The CDR3 contains 9 residues. The germline V gene encodes CDR1 SQVTM and CDR2 ANQGSEA.

The gene calls are TRBV6-5 and TRBJ2-1; D gene uncertain. V was clipped by 3 bases and J by 4 bases, with 13 bases between them. This CDR3 has 15 residues. Germline-derived CDR1 and CDR2 are MNHEY and SVGAGI. CDR3 coding DNA: TGTGCCAGCAGTTATGGGCTACCTATTTACAATGAGCAGTTCTTC. The encoded protein is CASSYGLPIYNEQFF.

In this sample, this clonotype turned up a few times. V usage is TRBV20-1 and J usage is TRBJ2-7; TRBD1 matches 7 bases. CDR1 and CDR2 from the germline V gene are DFQATT and SNEGSKA (reference sequence). Trimming cost V 5 bases and J 3 bases; bases outside gene matches: 10. The CDR3 extends over 14 amino acids. Here the CDR3 reads CSALTGTESYEQYF. CDR3 bases: TGCAGTGCTTTAACCGGGACAGAGAGCTACGAGCAGTACTTC.

This clonotype appeared many times. The rearrangement uses TRBV29-1 and TRBJ2-5, with TRBD2 identical over 7 bases. The CDR3 covers 15 residues. CDR1 is SQVTM, CDR2 ANQGSEA, per germline. The V gene end was trimmed by 0 bases and the J gene end by 1 base; junction bases not matched to a gene: 5. The CDR3 loop is CSVEDPGTIQETQYF. Here the CDR3 DNA reads TGCAGCGTTGAAGACCCGGGGACTATCCAAGAGACCCAGTACTTC.

V gene TRBV10-3 combines with J gene TRBJ2-3; a possible D gene is TRBD2 (6 bases). The ends were cut back, 6 bases at V and 3 bases at J, with 16 bases in the middle. Germline V gene sequence: CDR1 ENHRY, CDR2 SYGVKD. The CDR3 loop spans 15 amino acids. The CDR3 sequence: CAISIAEDPTDTQYF. In nucleotides, the CDR3 is TGTGCCATCAGCATAGCGGAAGACCCGACAGATACGCAGTATTTT.